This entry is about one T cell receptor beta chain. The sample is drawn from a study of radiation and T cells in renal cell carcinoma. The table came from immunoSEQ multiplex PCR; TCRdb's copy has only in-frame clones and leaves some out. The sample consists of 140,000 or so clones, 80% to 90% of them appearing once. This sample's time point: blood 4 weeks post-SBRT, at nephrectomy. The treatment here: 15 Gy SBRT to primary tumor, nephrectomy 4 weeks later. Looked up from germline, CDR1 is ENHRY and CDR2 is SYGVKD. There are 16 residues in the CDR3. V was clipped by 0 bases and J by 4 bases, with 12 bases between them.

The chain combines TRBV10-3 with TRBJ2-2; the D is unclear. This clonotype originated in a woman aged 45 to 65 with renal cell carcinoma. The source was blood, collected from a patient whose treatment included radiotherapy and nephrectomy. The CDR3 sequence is CAISESTLPGTGELFF. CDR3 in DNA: TGTGCCATCAGTGAGTCGACACTACCAGGCACCGGGGAGCTGTTTTTT.